These T cell receptor beta chains were read from a single sample in a study of monozygotic twins with cystic fibrosis. The data were produced by immunoSEQ multiplex PCR, yet TCRdb's version contains in-frame clones alone and is incomplete. The repertoire holds some 33,000 clones, with about nine tenths as singletons. Sequencing was carried out using blood. The receptors were sampled from a boy under 10 years old with cystic fibrosis. Both conserved end residues are part of each CDR3. The D gene is left open where the match is weak. For some rows the clone size is stated as once, few or many, or as a class when expanded; others skip it.

j_call: TRBJ1-1
d_call: TRBD1
clone_size: -
v_call: TRBV14
cdr3_nt: TGTGCCAGCAGCCAAATGCCGGGACAGGGGACCACTGAAGCTTTCTTT
cdr3_aa: CASSQMPGQGTTEAFF

j_call: TRBJ1-4
d_call: -
clone_size: -
v_call: TRBV11-2
cdr3_nt: TGTGCCAGCAGCTTCGGACCCAATGAAAAACTGTTTTTT
cdr3_aa: CASSFGPNEKLFF

j_call: TRBJ2-5
d_call: -
clone_size: once
v_call: TRBV7-2
cdr3_nt: TGTGCCAGCAGCTTAGGGGCAATAAAACAAGAGACCCAGTACTTC
cdr3_aa: CASSLGAIKQETQYF

j_call: TRBJ1-1
d_call: -
clone_size: -
v_call: TRBV5-4
cdr3_nt: TGTGCCAGCAGCTTGGAATCGGGGATGAACACTGAAGCTTTCTTT
cdr3_aa: CASSLESGMNTEAFF

j_call: TRBJ1-1
d_call: -
clone_size: -
v_call: TRBV5-1
cdr3_nt: TGCGCCAGCAGCTTGAGGCCCGACACTGAAGCTTTCTTT
cdr3_aa: CASSLRPDTEAFF

j_call: TRBJ1-1
d_call: -
clone_size: -
v_call: TRBV5-1
cdr3_nt: TGCGCCAGCAGCCTGGGGGCGGGGTACACTGAAGCTTTCTTT
cdr3_aa: CASSLGAGYTEAFF

j_call: TRBJ1-3
d_call: -
clone_size: once
v_call: TRBV4-2
cdr3_nt: TGTGCCAGCAGCCAAGACCTCAGGGCTTCGGGAAACACCATATATTTT
cdr3_aa: CASSQDLRASGNTIYF

j_call: TRBJ1-2
d_call: -
clone_size: -
v_call: TRBV4-1
cdr3_nt: TGCGCCAGCAGCCCAGAGGAGGGGGGTGGTTCCGGCTACACCTTC
cdr3_aa: CASSPEEGGGSGYTF

j_call: TRBJ1-2
d_call: -
clone_size: -
v_call: TRBV5-6
cdr3_nt: TGTGCCAGCAGCTTAACCTTGATAGATGGCTACACCTTC
cdr3_aa: CASSLTLIDGYTF

j_call: TRBJ1-1
d_call: -
clone_size: -
v_call: TRBV7-9
cdr3_nt: TGTGCCGCGAGGGAGGGTTTCTTCCAAACGAACACTGAAGCTTTCTTT
cdr3_aa: CAAREGFFQTNTEAFF

j_call: TRBJ2-1
d_call: -
clone_size: -
v_call: TRBV6-1
cdr3_nt: TGTGCCAGCAGTGAACAGGGGATGGATGAGCAGTTCTTC
cdr3_aa: CASSEQGMDEQFF

j_call: TRBJ1-2
d_call: TRBD1
clone_size: -
v_call: TRBV11-3
cdr3_nt: TGTGCCAGCAGCGCTATTGGACAGGCCGATGGCTACACCTTC
cdr3_aa: CASSAIGQADGYTF

j_call: TRBJ2-5
d_call: -
clone_size: once
v_call: TRBV7-3
cdr3_nt: TGTGCCAGCAGTTCGGGTTCGGCCCAGTACTTC
cdr3_aa: CASSSGSAQYF

j_call: TRBJ2-5
d_call: TRBD2
clone_size: -
v_call: TRBV7-2
cdr3_nt: TGTGCCAGCAGCGCAAAGACTCTAGCGGGGGTTGGGGAGACCCAGTACTTC
cdr3_aa: CASSAKTLAGVGETQYF

j_call: TRBJ1-1
d_call: -
clone_size: -
v_call: TRBV6-6
cdr3_nt: TGTGCCAGCACTCGGGCGGTGACTGAAGCTTTCTTT
cdr3_aa: CASTRAVTEAFF

j_call: TRBJ1-5
d_call: TRBD1
clone_size: -
v_call: TRBV19
cdr3_nt: TGTGCCAGTAGTCCAGGTGGCCAGGGGGCTCGACAGCCCCAGCATTTT
cdr3_aa: CASSPGGQGARQPQHF

j_call: TRBJ1-6
d_call: -
clone_size: -
v_call: TRBV27
cdr3_nt: TGTGCCAGCAGTCCGCGGGAGGGACCCTATAATTCACCCCTCCACTTT
cdr3_aa: CASSPREGPYNSPLHF

j_call: TRBJ2-1
d_call: -
clone_size: -
v_call: TRBV27
cdr3_nt: TGTGCCAGCAGTTCGGAAAGAGGGACACCCTATCCCTACAATGAGCAGTTCTTC
cdr3_aa: CASSSERGTPYPYNEQFF

j_call: TRBJ2-2
d_call: TRBD1
clone_size: -
v_call: TRBV5-4
cdr3_nt: TGTGCCAGCAGTTCCGACAGGGAGCGAGGGGAGCTGTTTTTT
cdr3_aa: CASSSDRERGELFF

j_call: TRBJ1-4
d_call: -
clone_size: -
v_call: TRBV7-9
cdr3_nt: TGTGCCAGCAGCTTAAGGAAGGAACTGTTTTTT
cdr3_aa: CASSLRKELFF

j_call: TRBJ1-2
d_call: TRBD1
clone_size: -
v_call: TRBV6-5
cdr3_nt: TGTGCCAGCAGTTACTCGACAGGGAAGAACTATGGCTACACCTTC
cdr3_aa: CASSYSTGKNYGYTF

j_call: TRBJ1-1
d_call: TRBD1
clone_size: -
v_call: TRBV9
cdr3_nt: TGTGCCAGCAGCCCCCGGACAGGGGGTGGCACTGAAGCTTTCTTT
cdr3_aa: CASSPRTGGGTEAFF

j_call: TRBJ1-2
d_call: -
clone_size: -
v_call: TRBV10-2
cdr3_nt: TGCGCCAGCGCCCAGGTGGCAGGCGCTAACTATGGCTACACCTTC
cdr3_aa: CASAQVAGANYGYTF

j_call: TRBJ1-5
d_call: -
clone_size: -
v_call: TRBV7-8
cdr3_nt: TGTGCCAGCAGAGGGAGGGGATCCCAGCATTTT
cdr3_aa: CASRGRGSQHF

j_call: TRBJ2-7
d_call: -
clone_size: -
v_call: TRBV27
cdr3_nt: TGTGCCAGCAGTTCAACCTACGAGCAGTACTTC
cdr3_aa: CASSSTYEQYF

j_call: TRBJ1-1
d_call: -
clone_size: -
v_call: TRBV27
cdr3_nt: TGTGCCAGCTGGTCGGCAGGGGCCGCGTCGGACACTGAAGCTTTCTTT
cdr3_aa: CASWSAGAASDTEAFF

j_call: TRBJ2-2
d_call: -
clone_size: once
v_call: TRBV7-9
cdr3_nt: TGTGCCAGCAGCGCTAGGGCTGGGGCGAACACCGGGGAGCTGTTTTTT
cdr3_aa: CASSARAGANTGELFF

j_call: TRBJ1-1
d_call: -
clone_size: -
v_call: TRBV5-1
cdr3_nt: TGCGCCAGCAGCTACCCTGGGGAAGATGAAGCTTTCTTT
cdr3_aa: CASSYPGEDEAFF

j_call: TRBJ1-1
d_call: -
clone_size: once
v_call: TRBV5-1
cdr3_nt: TGCGCCAGCAGCTTGGGGAAGGGGGACCGGAACACTGAAGCTTTCTTT
cdr3_aa: CASSLGKGDRNTEAFF

j_call: TRBJ1-6
d_call: -
clone_size: -
v_call: TRBV15
cdr3_nt: TGTGCCACCAGCAGTGTCAATAATTCACCCCTCCACTTT
cdr3_aa: CATSSVNNSPLHF

j_call: TRBJ1-3
d_call: -
clone_size: -
v_call: TRBV7-9
cdr3_nt: TGTGCCAGCAGCTCGAACTCTGGAAACACCATATATTTT
cdr3_aa: CASSSNSGNTIYF

j_call: TRBJ1-2
d_call: -
clone_size: -
v_call: TRBV19
cdr3_nt: TGTGCCAGTAGTATAGCTTTGGGAGGCTACACCTTC
cdr3_aa: CASSIALGGYTF

j_call: TRBJ2-5
d_call: -
clone_size: once
v_call: TRBV5-1
cdr3_nt: TGCGCCAGCAGCTTGCCCTCGGGAGAGACCCAGTACTTC
cdr3_aa: CASSLPSGETQYF

j_call: TRBJ2-3
d_call: -
clone_size: -
v_call: TRBV6-6
cdr3_nt: TGTGCTAGTGCAGCAGTACTAACAGATACGCAGTATTTT
cdr3_aa: CASAAVLTDTQYF

j_call: TRBJ1-2
d_call: -
clone_size: once
v_call: TRBV29-1
cdr3_nt: TGCAGCGTTGAAATAGGGGACTATGGCTACACCTTC
cdr3_aa: CSVEIGDYGYTF

j_call: TRBJ2-7
d_call: -
clone_size: -
v_call: TRBV7-9
cdr3_nt: TGTGCCAGCACCCGTTTGACTTCCTACGAGCAGTACTTC
cdr3_aa: CASTRLTSYEQYF

j_call: TRBJ1-1
d_call: -
clone_size: -
v_call: TRBV27
cdr3_nt: TGTGCCAGCAGCAGGACAGTGAACACTGAAGCTTTCTTT
cdr3_aa: CASSRTVNTEAFF

j_call: TRBJ1-1
d_call: TRBD1
clone_size: -
v_call: TRBV5-4
cdr3_nt: TGTGCCAGCAGCCTAGGGACAGGGATGGGGACTGAAGCTTTCTTT
cdr3_aa: CASSLGTGMGTEAFF

j_call: TRBJ1-5
d_call: -
clone_size: -
v_call: TRBV4-3
cdr3_nt: TGCGCCAGCAGCCAAGATGGGCAGGGCCTGTGGCCCCAGCATTTT
cdr3_aa: CASSQDGQGLWPQHF

j_call: TRBJ1-2
d_call: -
clone_size: -
v_call: TRBV6-6
cdr3_nt: TGTGCCAGCAGTTACTCTTTACAGGGCGGGTACTATGGCTACACCTTC
cdr3_aa: CASSYSLQGGYYGYTF

j_call: TRBJ2-3
d_call: -
clone_size: -
v_call: TRBV10-3
cdr3_nt: TGTGCCATCAGTGAGTCGCGAGAGGGGACGCCTAGCACAGATACGCAGTATTTT
cdr3_aa: CAISESREGTPSTDTQYF

j_call: TRBJ1-4
d_call: TRBD1
clone_size: -
v_call: TRBV25-1
cdr3_nt: TGTGCCAGCAGAGGGGACAGCCCAGTTGAAAAACTGTTTTTT
cdr3_aa: CASRGDSPVEKLFF

j_call: TRBJ1-2
d_call: -
clone_size: -
v_call: TRBV19
cdr3_nt: TGTGCCAGTAGTCCCGACAGAGCCTATGGCTACACCTTC
cdr3_aa: CASSPDRAYGYTF

j_call: TRBJ1-2
d_call: TRBD1
clone_size: -
v_call: TRBV29-1
cdr3_nt: TGCAGCGTTGGTGCACAGGGGCGGTGGGGCTACACCTTC
cdr3_aa: CSVGAQGRWGYTF

j_call: TRBJ2-7
d_call: TRBD1
clone_size: once
v_call: TRBV4-1
cdr3_nt: TGCGCCAGCAGCCAAGAAGTACAGGGGATCTCCTACGAGCAGTACTTC
cdr3_aa: CASSQEVQGISYEQYF

j_call: TRBJ1-5
d_call: -
clone_size: -
v_call: TRBV19
cdr3_nt: TGTGCCAGTAGTACGACAGGTTATAGCAATCAGCCCCAGCATTTT
cdr3_aa: CASSTTGYSNQPQHF

j_call: TRBJ1-5
d_call: -
clone_size: -
v_call: TRBV6-5
cdr3_nt: TGTGCCAGCAGTGCCGGGACCTCCGGGGCCCAGCATTTT
cdr3_aa: CASSAGTSGAQHF

j_call: TRBJ2-7
d_call: TRBD1
clone_size: -
v_call: TRBV10-3
cdr3_nt: TGTGCCATCAGTGAGGCACAGGGGGCTGGAAACGAGCAGTACTTC
cdr3_aa: CAISEAQGAGNEQYF

j_call: TRBJ2-3
d_call: -
clone_size: -
v_call: TRBV12-5
cdr3_nt: TGTGCTAGTGCAGTCCGGGGGGATACGCAGTATTTT
cdr3_aa: CASAVRGDTQYF

j_call: TRBJ2-3
d_call: TRBD1
clone_size: few
v_call: TRBV11-3
cdr3_nt: TGTGCCAGCAGCCCCGGACAGGGTAGCACAGATACGCAGTATTTT
cdr3_aa: CASSPGQGSTDTQYF

j_call: TRBJ2-7
d_call: -
clone_size: -
v_call: TRBV5-8
cdr3_nt: TGTGCCAGCAGCTTGAACAGGGACGAGCAGTACTTC
cdr3_aa: CASSLNRDEQYF

j_call: TRBJ2-3
d_call: TRBD1
clone_size: -
v_call: TRBV11-1
cdr3_nt: TGTGCCAGCAGCTCGACAGGGTACGAATTAGATACGCAGTATTTT
cdr3_aa: CASSSTGYELDTQYF

j_call: TRBJ1-2
d_call: -
clone_size: -
v_call: TRBV7-6
cdr3_nt: TGTGCCAGCAGCGATATACCGGGGCACGATGGCTACACCTTC
cdr3_aa: CASSDIPGHDGYTF